The clone carrying this T cell receptor (beta chain) was picked up a small number of times. These data are taken from a study of T cell repertoires in cytomegalovirus infection. At the level of the study: Public signatures in TCR beta pointed to CMV infection and matching HLA type.

The CDR3 covers 12 residues. The ends were cut back, 7 bases at V and 5 bases at J, with 12 bases in the middle. CDR1 is GTSNPN and CDR2 is SVGIG in the germline V gene (reference sequence). From the reads, TCRdb called clonotypes with MiXCR, one entry per CDR3 protein. The table shows hundreds of thousands of distinct CDR3 sequences, with around a sixth occurring only once. The gene calls are TRBV30 and TRBJ1-5; D unresolved. The TCR originated in a human donor in good health (CMV status not recorded). Some clones in this sample may be carry-over from other donors' samples. Sequencing was performed on PBMCs. CDR3 amino acids: CALKVGHQPQHF. In DNA, the CDR3 is TGTGCCTTAAAGGTTGGGCATCAGCCCCAGCATTTT. The whole variable domain, filled in from reference TRBV30 and TRBJ1-5, reads SQTIHQWPATLVQPVGSPLSLECTVEGTSNPNLYWYRQAAGRGLQLLFYSVGIGQISSEVPQNLSASRPQDRQFILSSKKLLLSDSGFYLCALKVGHQPQHFGDGTRLSIL.